These 14 T cell receptor beta chains were sequenced from one sample in a study of shared clonotypes between healthy human individuals. The data were produced by immunoSEQ multiplex PCR, yet TCRdb's version contains in-frame clones alone and is incomplete. The data show under 2.5 million clones, with around 90% seen just once and 0.37% held by the top ten. Sequenced input: naive CD4+ T cells from PBMCs. The subset is: CD45RA+ positively selected. Receptors originate from a young man in good health. Some clones in this sample may be carry-over from other donors' samples.

The rearrangement joins TRBV19 to TRBJ2-3, with a tentative D call TRBD2 (5 bases). The CDR3 loop spans 14 amino acids. V was cut by 5 bases and J by 3 bases, with 12 bases left in between. The germline V gene has CDR1 LNHDA and CDR2 SQIVND (reference sequence). The CDR3 coding sequence is TGTGCCAGTAGTGTACGGGAAATGACAGATACGCAGTATTTT. Translating gives CASSVREMTDTQYF.

The chain joins TRBV27 to TRBJ2-2, with 9 bases lining up with TRBD2. Trimming cost V 5 bases and J 0 bases; bases outside gene matches: 4. CDR1 and CDR2 (germline): MNHEY, SMNVEV (reference sequence). The length of the CDR3 is 16 residues. The CDR3 spells CASSKAGGPNTGELFF. CDR3 coding DNA: TGTGCCAGCAGTAAAGCGGGAGGCCCGAACACCGGGGAGCTGTTTTTT.

The chain carries TRBV29-1 and TRBJ2-7; TRBD2 might be the D (5 bases). Germline-derived CDR1 and CDR2 are SQVTM and ANQGSEA. The CDR3 is 11 amino acids. The V gene lost 4 bases and the J gene lost 6 bases, with 10 bases spanning the gap. The CDR3 nucleotides are TGCAGCGTTGTTTTGGCGGGCGAGCAGTACTTC. The encoded protein is CSVVLAGEQYF.

The chain has TRBV5-5 and TRBJ2-1, with 8 bases lining up with TRBD2. Germline CDR1 is SGHKS and CDR2 is YYEKEE (reference sequence). V lost 0 bases, J lost 14 bases, and 19 bases stayed unmatched. The CDR3 is 17 amino acids. This chain's CDR3 is CASSLGRGASGSTGEFF. CDR3 sequence (DNA): TGTGCCAGCAGCTTGGGTCGAGGGGCTAGCGGGTCCACTGGGGAGTTCTTC. The full variable domain, completed using reference TRBV5-5 and TRBJ2-1, is DAGVTQSPTHLIKTRGQQVTLRCSPISGHKSVSWYQQVLGQGPQFIFQYYEKEERGRGNFPDRFSARQFPNYSSELNVNALLLGDSALYLCASSLGRGASGSTGEFFGPGTRLTVL.

The table lists this clone with a count of one. The V and J genes are TRBV5-1 and TRBJ2-5; 8 bases align to TRBD1. CDR3 length equals 19 residues. V dropped 3 bases and J dropped 7; count of bases not matched to a gene: 23. Germline V gene data show CDR1 as SGHRS and CDR2 as YFSETQ. DNA for the CDR3: TGCGCCAGCAGCTCCCCCCCGTTAGAAGCATCCAGGGGGCGCGTGACCCAGTACTTC. Its protein is CASSSPPLEASRGRVTQYF.

The chain recombines TRBV6-1 with TRBJ1-3, with 8 bases lining up with TRBD1. This CDR3 is 14 amino acids long. The germline gives CDR1 MNHNS, CDR2 SASEGT. Unmatched junction bases numbered 9, after V lost 6 bases and J lost 8 bases. The CDR3 reads CASSRQGAEDTIYF. The DNA of the CDR3 is TGTGCCAGCAGCCGTCAGGGGGCGGAGGACACCATATATTTT.

The rearrangement uses TRBV15 and TRBJ2-3; 9 nucleotides line up with TRBD1. Germline V gene lookup returns CDR1 LNHNV and CDR2 YYDKDF (reference sequence). This CDR3 comprises 15 residues. The trim removed 3 bases at V and 2 bases at J, leaving 3 bases unmatched. The CDR3 is CATSRDRGFTDTQYF. The CDR3 DNA follows: TGTGCCACCAGCAGGGACAGGGGTTTCACAGATACGCAGTATTTT.

This chain connects TRBV7-2 to TRBJ1-2, with D possibly being TRBD1 (5 bases). Germline V gene lookup returns CDR1 SGHTA and CDR2 FQGNSA. The CDR3 totals 14 residues. Trimming removed 3 bases from V and 4 bases from J, with 12 bases in between. The CDR3: CASSLGLRSYGYTF. The DNA for the CDR3 is TGTGCCAGCAGCTTGGGGCTGCGATCCTATGGCTACACCTTC.

V and J are TRBV11-3 and TRBJ2-3; 8 bases agree with TRBD2. After removal of 6 bases from V and 5 bases from J, the junction contained 7 bases not matched to a gene. The germline V gene has CDR1 SGHNT and CDR2 YENEEA. This CDR3 has 14 amino acids. The CDR3, as DNA: TGTGCCAGCAGTTTTGGCCTAGCGGGAGATACGCAGTATTTT. The encoded protein is CASSFGLAGDTQYF.

Details on this clone: This is likely a read error, given that the CDR3 carries no conserved phenylalanine or tryptophan at its end. Because the CDR3's place on the DNA is in doubt, the DNA is left out and the CDR3 is given as listed by TCRdb. The chain uses TRBV28 and TRBJ1-2. Inclusive of both ends, the CDR3 amounts to 13 amino acids. CDR1 and CDR2 (germline): MDHEN, SYDVKM. The CDR3 loop reads CASSPQASRGIVG.

The V call is TRBV4-2, the J call TRBJ1-2, with a weak D call TRBD1 (6 bases). The ends were cut back, 2 bases at V and 8 bases at J, with 27 bases in the middle. CDR1 is LGHNA and CDR2 is YNFKEQ in the germline V gene. This CDR3 spans 18 amino acids. CDR3 nucleotides: TGTGCCAGCAGCCAATCACACCCTACAGGGCGGCGTGTAGGGGGCTACACCTTC. It is translated as CASSQSHPTGRRVGGYTF.

The J gene is TRBJ2-2, the V gene TRBV6-4; TRBD1 matches at 7 bases. Germline trimming cut 0 bases from V and 4 bases from J; bases unmatched to any gene: 14. Per germline, CDR1 MRHNA and CDR2 SNTAGT. The CDR3 contains 19 residues. CDR3 in DNA: TGTGCCAGCAGTGACTCAAACAGGGGTATTAGAGGGGGCACCGGGGAGCTGTTTTTT. Encoded protein: CASSDSNRGIRGGTGELFF.

The chain carries TRBV7-2 and TRBJ2-7, with 7 bases that match TRBD2. The CDR3 loop spans 14 amino acids. The V and J ends lost 1 base and 6 bases, in that order; junction bases with no gene match: 6. Germline-derived CDR1 and CDR2 are SGHTA and FQGNSA. CDR3 sequence reads: CASSLGGRVGEQYF. CDR3 bases: TGTGCCAGCAGCTTAGGCGGGAGAGTCGGCGAGCAGTACTTC.

This rearrangement joins TRBV6-1 to TRBJ1-2, with D unclear. The CDR3 loop spans 14 amino acids. V gave up 10 bases and J gave up 4 bases, with 19 bases separating them. Germline lookup yields CDR1 MNHNS and CDR2 SASEGT. CDR3 protein: CATIPPDIFYGYTF. Here the CDR3 DNA reads TGTGCCACCATTCCTCCAGATATTTTCTATGGCTACACCTTC.